The 10 T cell receptor beta chains presented below share a single source sample, sequenced in a study of blood T cell repertoires in COVID-19. The assay was immunoSEQ multiplex PCR, and TCRdb's table has in-frame clones only and misses some. The sample has 200,000 to 250,000 clones, 75% to 90% seen once; the top ten hold roughly 4.9%. The sequencing input was peripheral blood. These receptors were obtained from a human donor in a cohort sampled during active COVID-19.

The J gene is TRBJ2-1, the V gene TRBV20-1; perhaps TRBD2 as D (5 bases). This CDR3 has 16 amino acids. The V end was cut by 5 bases, the J end by 1 base, with 18 bases between. Germline V CDR1 and CDR2: DFQATT, SNEGSKA (reference sequence). This CDR3 reads CSAGGGAALSYNEQFF. As DNA, the CDR3 is TGCAGTGCTGGTGGAGGAGCGGCCCTTTCCTACAATGAGCAGTTCTTC.

The chain joins TRBV6-5 to TRBJ1-1; D is unresolved. Per germline, CDR1 MNHEY and CDR2 SVGAGI. CDR3 length: 14 amino acids. The germline V and J ends were trimmed by 7 bases and 10 bases, with 22 bases remaining between them. CDR3 region: CASTGVGGTGPAFF. DNA for the CDR3: TGTGCCAGCACCGGGGTGGGTGGAACCGGCCCAGCTTTCTTT.

Only a few counts were recorded for this clone. The chain is built from TRBV4-2 and TRBJ1-5; no clear D gene. Germline CDR1 LGHNA, CDR2 YNFKEQ. The CDR3 runs to 13 residues. Trimming pared 1 base from V and 3 bases from J, leaving 4 bases between. CDR3 sequence (DNA): TGTGCCAGCAGCCAAGTACTCAATCAGCCCCAGCATTTT. Translated: CASSQVLNQPQHF.

Turning to this clone: A much larger clone is a single base away; this may be a read error. Other DNA sequences in this sample translate to the same CDR3. J is TRBJ2-7 and V is TRBV4-3; 9 nucleotides agree with TRBD1. Germline V gives CDR1 LGHNA, CDR2 YSLEER. V dropped 3 bases and J dropped 2; count of bases not matched to a gene: 2. This CDR3 comprises 14 residues. In DNA, the CDR3 is TGCGCCAGCAGCCAGCGACAGGGGGCCTACGAGCAGTACTTC. It codes for CASSQRQGAYEQYF.

The rearrangement links TRBV2 to TRBJ2-7; 11 bases match TRBD2. CDR1 SNHLY and CDR2 FYNNEI come from the germline V gene. This CDR3 comprises 14 residues. V dropped 4 bases and J dropped 5; count of bases not matched to a gene: 4. CDR3 DNA sequence: TGTGCCAGCAGTGTCGCTAGCGGGAGGCACGAGCAGTACTTC. Amino acids: CASSVASGRHEQYF. The whole variable domain, filled in from reference TRBV2 and TRBJ2-7, reads EPEVTQTPSHQVTQMGQEVILRCVPISNHLYFYWYRQILGQKVEFLVSFYNNEISEKSEIFDDQFSVERPDGSNFTLKIRSTKLEDSAMYFCASSVASGRHEQYFGPGTRLTVT.

The rearrangement links TRBV7-9 to TRBJ2-5; 11 positions agree with TRBD2. Losses at the gene ends were 5 bases for V and 5 bases for J; bases not matched to a gene: 7. CDR1 and CDR2 (germline): SEHNR, FQNEAQ (reference sequence). This CDR3 spans 15 amino acids. The CDR3 region is CASSATTSGKETQYF. In nucleotides, the CDR3 is TGTGCCAGCAGCGCCACGACTAGCGGGAAGGAGACCCAGTACTTC.

The V call is TRBV10-3, the J call TRBJ2-7; 7 bases are a match to TRBD2. Germline assignment: CDR1 ENHRY and CDR2 SYGVKD. The V segment lost 0 bases and the J segment 0 bases; nucleotides outside the gene matches: 5. This CDR3 contains 16 residues. The CDR3 protein is CAISESSGLSSYEQYF. In DNA, the CDR3 is TGTGCCATCAGTGAGTCTAGCGGGTTGAGCTCCTACGAGCAGTACTTC.

The chain combines TRBV5-5 with TRBJ2-7; D is undetermined. CDR1 is SGHKS and CDR2 is YYEKEE in the germline V gene (reference sequence). The length of the CDR3 is 14 residues. Trimming pared 4 bases from V and 1 base from J, leaving 12 bases between. Here the CDR3 DNA reads TGTGCCAGCAGCCTTCCTTATTCTTCCTACGAGCAGTACTTC. This encodes CASSLPYSSYEQYF.

The chain carries TRBV2 and TRBJ2-7, with 8 bases matching TRBD1. The CDR3 contains 15 residues. Germline CDR1 and CDR2: SNHLY and FYNNEI. Trimming cost V 5 bases and J 7 bases; bases outside gene matches: 13. The CDR3 spells CASSYTGQGVGEQYF. The CDR3 DNA reads TGTGCCAGCAGTTATACTGGACAGGGTGTGGGGGAGCAGTACTTC.

The chain uses TRBV2 and TRBJ1-5, with 10 bases lining up with TRBD1. CDR1 is SNHLY, CDR2 FYNNEI, per germline. The CDR3 length is 11 residues. The junction had 1 base not matched to a gene; V was cut back by 5 bases and J by 12 bases. The CDR3 spells CASSRTGGQHF. DNA for the CDR3: TGTGCCAGCAGTCGGACAGGGGGCCAGCATTTT.